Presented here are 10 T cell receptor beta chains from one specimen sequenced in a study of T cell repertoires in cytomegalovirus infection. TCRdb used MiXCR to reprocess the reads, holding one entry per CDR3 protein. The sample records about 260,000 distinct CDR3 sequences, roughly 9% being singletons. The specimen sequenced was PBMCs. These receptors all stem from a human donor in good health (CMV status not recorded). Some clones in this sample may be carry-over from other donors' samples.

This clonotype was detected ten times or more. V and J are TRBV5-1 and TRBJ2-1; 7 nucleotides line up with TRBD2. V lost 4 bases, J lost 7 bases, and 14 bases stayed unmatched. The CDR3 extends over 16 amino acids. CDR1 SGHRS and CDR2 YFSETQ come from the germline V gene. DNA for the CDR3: TGCGCCAGCAGCACCCTGGGACCCGCCGGGGGGAATGAGCAGTTCTTC. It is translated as CASSTLGPAGGNEQFF.

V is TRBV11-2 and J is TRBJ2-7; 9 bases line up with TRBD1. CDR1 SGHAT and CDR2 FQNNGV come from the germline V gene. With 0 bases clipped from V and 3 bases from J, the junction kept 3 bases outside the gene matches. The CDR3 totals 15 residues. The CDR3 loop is CASSLDRDRDYEQYF. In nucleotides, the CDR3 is TGTGCCAGCAGCTTAGATCGGGACAGGGACTACGAGCAGTACTTC.

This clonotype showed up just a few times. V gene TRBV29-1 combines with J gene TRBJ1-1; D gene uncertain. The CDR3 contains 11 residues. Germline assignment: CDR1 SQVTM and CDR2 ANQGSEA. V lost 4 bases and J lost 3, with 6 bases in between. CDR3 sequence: CSVARDTEAFF. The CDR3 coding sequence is TGCAGCGTTGCTAGGGACACTGAAGCTTTCTTT.

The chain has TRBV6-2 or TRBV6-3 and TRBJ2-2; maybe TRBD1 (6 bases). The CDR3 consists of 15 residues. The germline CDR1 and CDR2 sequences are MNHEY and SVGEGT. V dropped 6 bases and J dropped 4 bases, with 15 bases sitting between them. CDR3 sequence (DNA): TGTGCCAGCAGAAAGTCAGGGGAAATCACCGGGGAGCTGTTTTTT. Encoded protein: CASRKSGEITGELFF.

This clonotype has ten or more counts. The CDR3 DNA sequence: TGTGCCAGCAGCTTAGCAGGGGACTTAGAGCAGTTCTTC. Residues: CASSLAGDLEQFF. The J gene is TRBJ2-1, the V gene TRBV7-8; TRBD2 might be the D (6 bases). The V end lost 0 bases, the J end lost 10 bases, and 10 bases lay between the germline ends. Germline V gene data show CDR1 as SGHVS and CDR2 as FQNEAQ. This CDR3 is built from 13 residues.

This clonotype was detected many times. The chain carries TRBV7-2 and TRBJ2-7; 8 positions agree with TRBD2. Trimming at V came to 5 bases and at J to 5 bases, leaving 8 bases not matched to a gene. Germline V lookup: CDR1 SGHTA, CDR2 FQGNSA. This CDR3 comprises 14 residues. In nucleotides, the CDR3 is TGTGCCAGCAGCACACTAGCGGCGGGCCACGAGCAGTACTTC. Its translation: CASSTLAAGHEQYF.

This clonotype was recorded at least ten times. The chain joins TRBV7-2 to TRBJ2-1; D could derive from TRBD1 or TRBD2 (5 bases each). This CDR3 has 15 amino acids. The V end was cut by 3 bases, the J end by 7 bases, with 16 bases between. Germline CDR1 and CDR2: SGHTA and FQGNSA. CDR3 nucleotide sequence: TGTGCCAGCAGCTTCCGGGACGCCCGAGGGAATGAGCAGTTCTTC. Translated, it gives CASSFRDARGNEQFF.

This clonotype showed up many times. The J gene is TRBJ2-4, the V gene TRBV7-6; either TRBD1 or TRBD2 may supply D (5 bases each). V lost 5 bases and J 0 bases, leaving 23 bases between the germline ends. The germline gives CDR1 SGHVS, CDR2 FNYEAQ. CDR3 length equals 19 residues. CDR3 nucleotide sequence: TGTGCCAGCAGCGCCCGAGCCCCCGGGACGGACCTAGCCAAAAACATTCAGTACTTC. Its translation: CASSARAPGTDLAKNIQYF.

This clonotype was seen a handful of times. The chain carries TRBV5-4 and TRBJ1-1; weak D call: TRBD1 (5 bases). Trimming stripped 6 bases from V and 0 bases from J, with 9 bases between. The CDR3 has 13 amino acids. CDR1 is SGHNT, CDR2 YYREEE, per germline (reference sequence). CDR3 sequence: CASTGTVNTEAFF. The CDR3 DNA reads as TGTGCCAGCACCGGGACGGTGAACACTGAAGCTTTCTTT.

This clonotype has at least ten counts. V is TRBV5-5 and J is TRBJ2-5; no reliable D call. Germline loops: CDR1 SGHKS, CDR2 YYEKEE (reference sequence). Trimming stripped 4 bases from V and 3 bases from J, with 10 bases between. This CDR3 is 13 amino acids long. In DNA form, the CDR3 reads TGTGCCAGCAGCCCCAGTGGGGAAGAGACCCAGTACTTC. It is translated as CASSPSGEETQYF.